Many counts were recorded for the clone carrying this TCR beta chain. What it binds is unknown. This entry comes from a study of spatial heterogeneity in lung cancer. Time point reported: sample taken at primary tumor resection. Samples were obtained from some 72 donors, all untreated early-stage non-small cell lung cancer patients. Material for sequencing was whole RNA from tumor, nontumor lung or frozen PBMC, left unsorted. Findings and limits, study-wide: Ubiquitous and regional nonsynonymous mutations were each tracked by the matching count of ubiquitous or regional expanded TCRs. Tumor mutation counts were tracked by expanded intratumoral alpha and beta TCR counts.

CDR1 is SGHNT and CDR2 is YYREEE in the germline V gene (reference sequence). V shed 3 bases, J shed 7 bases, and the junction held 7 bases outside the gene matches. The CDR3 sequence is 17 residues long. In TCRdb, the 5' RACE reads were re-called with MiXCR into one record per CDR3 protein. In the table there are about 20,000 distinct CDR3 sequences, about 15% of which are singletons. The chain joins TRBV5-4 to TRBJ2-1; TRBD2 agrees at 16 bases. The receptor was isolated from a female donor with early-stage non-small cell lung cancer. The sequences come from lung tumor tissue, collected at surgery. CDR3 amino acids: CASSWGLAGGPGNEQFF. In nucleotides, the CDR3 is TGTGCCAGCAGCTGGGGACTAGCGGGAGGGCCGGGGAATGAGCAGTTCTTC.